This is a list of T cell receptor beta chains from one sample in a study of T cell responses to AZD1222 COVID-19 vaccine. This table comes from immunoSEQ multiplex PCR, and its TCRdb copy is limited to in-frame clones, with some not included. The sample includes fewer than 80,000 clones, 75% to 85% of them seen just once. This material consisted of peripheral blood, taken on day 0 of MenACWY control vaccination. These receptors originate from an adult in good health. Each CDR3 is given with its conserved first and last residue. Each record gives: CDR3 protein, CDR3 DNA, V gene, J gene, D gene, clone size. A D gene is named only where the DNA matches it firmly. The size field is filled for only some rows; it gives once, few, many or a size class.

CDR3 protein: CASSPAGGRAGGYTF
CDR3 DNA: TGTGCCAGCAGCCCAGCGGGGGGCAGGGCTGGGGGCTACACCTTC
V gene: TRBV7-8
J gene: TRBJ1-2
D gene: .
clone size: .

CDR3 protein: CAISELFGGNEQYF
CDR3 DNA: TGTGCCATCAGTGAGCTTTTTGGAGGGAACGAGCAGTACTTC
V gene: TRBV10-3
J gene: TRBJ2-7
D gene: .
clone size: .

CDR3 protein: CASSLYFGTVEDTQYF
CDR3 DNA: TGTGCCAGCAGCTTATATTTTGGGACAGTCGAAGATACGCAGTATTTT
V gene: TRBV7-2
J gene: TRBJ2-3
D gene: TRBD1
clone size: few

CDR3 protein: CASTPLDPQETQYF
CDR3 DNA: TGCGCCAGCACCCCCCTGGACCCCCAAGAGACCCAGTACTTC
V gene: TRBV5-1
J gene: TRBJ2-5
D gene: .
clone size: .

CDR3 protein: CASSQVATGMNTEAFF
CDR3 DNA: TGCGCCAGCAGCCAAGTGGCTACAGGCATGAACACTGAAGCTTTCTTT
V gene: TRBV4-3
J gene: TRBJ1-1
D gene: .
clone size: .

CDR3 protein: CASSSAAASNYGYTF
CDR3 DNA: TGTGCCAGCAGCTCGGCCGCCGCCTCTAACTATGGCTACACCTTC
V gene: TRBV3-1/TRBV3-2
J gene: TRBJ1-2
D gene: .
clone size: .

CDR3 protein: CASSLDFTAGLYEQYF
CDR3 DNA: TGCGCCAGCAGCTTGGATTTTACAGCGGGCCTCTACGAGCAGTACTTC
V gene: TRBV5-1
J gene: TRBJ2-7
D gene: .
clone size: .

CDR3 protein: CASSSFGSTGELFF
CDR3 DNA: TGTGCCAGCAGCTCATTCGGGAGCACCGGGGAGCTGTTTTTT
V gene: TRBV7-8
J gene: TRBJ2-2
D gene: .
clone size: .

CDR3 protein: CSVEGLGTDTQYF
CDR3 DNA: TGCAGCGTTGAGGGACTGGGAACAGATACGCAGTATTTT
V gene: TRBV29-1
J gene: TRBJ2-3
D gene: .
clone size: .

CDR3 protein: CAWERTGQNTGELFF
CDR3 DNA: TGTGCCTGGGAAAGGACAGGGCAGAACACCGGGGAGCTGTTTTTT
V gene: TRBV30
J gene: TRBJ2-2
D gene: TRBD1
clone size: once

CDR3 protein: CASRLSGQAYEQYF
CDR3 DNA: TGTGCCAGCAGATTATCGGGACAGGCCTACGAGCAGTACTTC
V gene: TRBV13
J gene: TRBJ2-7
D gene: TRBD1
clone size: .

CDR3 protein: CASSLEDNTSGGYTF
CDR3 DNA: TGTGCCAGCAGTCTCGAGGACAACACGAGCGGTGGCTACACCTTC
V gene: TRBV28
J gene: TRBJ1-2
D gene: .
clone size: .

CDR3 protein: CASSITDSNQPQHF
CDR3 DNA: TGTGCCAGTAGTATCACAGATAGCAATCAGCCCCAGCATTTT
V gene: TRBV19
J gene: TRBJ1-5
D gene: .
clone size: .

CDR3 protein: CASSPLTNTGELFF
CDR3 DNA: TGTGCCAGCAGCCCCCTTACGAACACCGGGGAGCTGTTTTTT
V gene: TRBV14
J gene: TRBJ2-2
D gene: .
clone size: .

CDR3 protein: CASKAVETQYF
CDR3 DNA: TGTGCCAGCAAGGCGGTGGAGACCCAGTACTTC
V gene: TRBV11-2
J gene: TRBJ2-5
D gene: .
clone size: .

CDR3 protein: CASSQGSRGTEAFF
CDR3 DNA: TGTGCCAGCAGCCAGGGCTCTCGGGGCACTGAAGCTTTCTTT
V gene: TRBV3-1/TRBV3-2
J gene: TRBJ1-1
D gene: .
clone size: .

CDR3 protein: CASSKGLYGYTF
CDR3 DNA: TGTGCCAGCTCGAAAGGGCTCTATGGCTACACCTTC
V gene: TRBV2
J gene: TRBJ1-2
D gene: .
clone size: .

CDR3 protein: CASTFGGGATYGYTF
CDR3 DNA: TGTGCCAGCACCTTTGGTGGGGGGGCTACCTATGGCTACACCTTC
V gene: TRBV7-2
J gene: TRBJ1-2
D gene: .
clone size: .

CDR3 protein: CASSLSNQPQHF
CDR3 DNA: TGTGCCAGCAGCCTTAGCAATCAGCCCCAGCATTTT
V gene: TRBV7-9
J gene: TRBJ1-5
D gene: .
clone size: .

CDR3 protein: CASSEARLAGESSYNEQFF
CDR3 DNA: TGTGCCAGCAGTGAAGCCAGGCTAGCGGGGGAGAGCTCCTACAATGAGCAGTTCTTC
V gene: TRBV6-1
J gene: TRBJ2-1
D gene: TRBD2
clone size: .

CDR3 protein: CASSLRAGYGYTF
CDR3 DNA: TGTGCCAGCAGCTTGAGGGCAGGGTATGGCTACACCTTC
V gene: TRBV5-6
J gene: TRBJ1-2
D gene: .
clone size: .

CDR3 protein: CASGDRGWTEAFF
CDR3 DNA: TGTGCCAGCGGAGACAGGGGTTGGACTGAAGCTTTCTTT
V gene: TRBV7-8
J gene: TRBJ1-1
D gene: TRBD1
clone size: .

CDR3 protein: CASSQVAGGVRPAFF
CDR3 DNA: TGCGCCAGCAGCCAAGTAGCAGGGGGCGTTCGACCAGCTTTCTTT
V gene: TRBV4-3
J gene: TRBJ1-1
D gene: TRBD1
clone size: few

CDR3 protein: CASSFRDGSSYEQYF
CDR3 DNA: TGCGCCAGCAGCTTCCGGGACGGTAGCTCCTACGAGCAGTACTTC
V gene: TRBV5-1
J gene: TRBJ2-7
D gene: .
clone size: .

CDR3 protein: CASSFREGSYNEQFF
CDR3 DNA: TGTGCCAGCAGCTTTAGGGAAGGATCCTACAATGAGCAGTTCTTC
V gene: TRBV7-6
J gene: TRBJ2-1
D gene: .
clone size: .

CDR3 protein: CSASAELTGELFF
CDR3 DNA: TGCAGTGCTAGTGCGGAGCTCACCGGGGAGCTGTTTTTT
V gene: TRBV20-1
J gene: TRBJ2-2
D gene: .
clone size: .

CDR3 protein: CASSTPRADTQYF
CDR3 DNA: TGTGCCAGCAGCACCCCGCGGGCAGATACGCAGTATTTT
V gene: TRBV5-5
J gene: TRBJ2-3
D gene: .
clone size: few

CDR3 protein: CASSPSYSGANVLTF
CDR3 DNA: TGTGCCAGCAGCCCCTCGTACTCTGGGGCCAACGTCCTGACTTTC
V gene: TRBV13
J gene: TRBJ2-6
D gene: .
clone size: .